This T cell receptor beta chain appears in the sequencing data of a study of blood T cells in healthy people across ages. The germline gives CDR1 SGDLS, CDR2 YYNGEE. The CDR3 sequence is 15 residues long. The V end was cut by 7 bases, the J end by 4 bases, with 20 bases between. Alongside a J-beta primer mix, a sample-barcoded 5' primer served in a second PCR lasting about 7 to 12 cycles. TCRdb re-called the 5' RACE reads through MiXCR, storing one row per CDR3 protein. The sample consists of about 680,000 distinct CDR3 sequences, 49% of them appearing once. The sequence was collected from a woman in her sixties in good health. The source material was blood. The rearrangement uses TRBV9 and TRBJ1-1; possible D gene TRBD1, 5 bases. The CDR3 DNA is TGTGCCAGCCAGCGTCCCCAGGGAGGGAGCACTGAAGCTTTCTTT. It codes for CASQRPQGGSTEAFF.